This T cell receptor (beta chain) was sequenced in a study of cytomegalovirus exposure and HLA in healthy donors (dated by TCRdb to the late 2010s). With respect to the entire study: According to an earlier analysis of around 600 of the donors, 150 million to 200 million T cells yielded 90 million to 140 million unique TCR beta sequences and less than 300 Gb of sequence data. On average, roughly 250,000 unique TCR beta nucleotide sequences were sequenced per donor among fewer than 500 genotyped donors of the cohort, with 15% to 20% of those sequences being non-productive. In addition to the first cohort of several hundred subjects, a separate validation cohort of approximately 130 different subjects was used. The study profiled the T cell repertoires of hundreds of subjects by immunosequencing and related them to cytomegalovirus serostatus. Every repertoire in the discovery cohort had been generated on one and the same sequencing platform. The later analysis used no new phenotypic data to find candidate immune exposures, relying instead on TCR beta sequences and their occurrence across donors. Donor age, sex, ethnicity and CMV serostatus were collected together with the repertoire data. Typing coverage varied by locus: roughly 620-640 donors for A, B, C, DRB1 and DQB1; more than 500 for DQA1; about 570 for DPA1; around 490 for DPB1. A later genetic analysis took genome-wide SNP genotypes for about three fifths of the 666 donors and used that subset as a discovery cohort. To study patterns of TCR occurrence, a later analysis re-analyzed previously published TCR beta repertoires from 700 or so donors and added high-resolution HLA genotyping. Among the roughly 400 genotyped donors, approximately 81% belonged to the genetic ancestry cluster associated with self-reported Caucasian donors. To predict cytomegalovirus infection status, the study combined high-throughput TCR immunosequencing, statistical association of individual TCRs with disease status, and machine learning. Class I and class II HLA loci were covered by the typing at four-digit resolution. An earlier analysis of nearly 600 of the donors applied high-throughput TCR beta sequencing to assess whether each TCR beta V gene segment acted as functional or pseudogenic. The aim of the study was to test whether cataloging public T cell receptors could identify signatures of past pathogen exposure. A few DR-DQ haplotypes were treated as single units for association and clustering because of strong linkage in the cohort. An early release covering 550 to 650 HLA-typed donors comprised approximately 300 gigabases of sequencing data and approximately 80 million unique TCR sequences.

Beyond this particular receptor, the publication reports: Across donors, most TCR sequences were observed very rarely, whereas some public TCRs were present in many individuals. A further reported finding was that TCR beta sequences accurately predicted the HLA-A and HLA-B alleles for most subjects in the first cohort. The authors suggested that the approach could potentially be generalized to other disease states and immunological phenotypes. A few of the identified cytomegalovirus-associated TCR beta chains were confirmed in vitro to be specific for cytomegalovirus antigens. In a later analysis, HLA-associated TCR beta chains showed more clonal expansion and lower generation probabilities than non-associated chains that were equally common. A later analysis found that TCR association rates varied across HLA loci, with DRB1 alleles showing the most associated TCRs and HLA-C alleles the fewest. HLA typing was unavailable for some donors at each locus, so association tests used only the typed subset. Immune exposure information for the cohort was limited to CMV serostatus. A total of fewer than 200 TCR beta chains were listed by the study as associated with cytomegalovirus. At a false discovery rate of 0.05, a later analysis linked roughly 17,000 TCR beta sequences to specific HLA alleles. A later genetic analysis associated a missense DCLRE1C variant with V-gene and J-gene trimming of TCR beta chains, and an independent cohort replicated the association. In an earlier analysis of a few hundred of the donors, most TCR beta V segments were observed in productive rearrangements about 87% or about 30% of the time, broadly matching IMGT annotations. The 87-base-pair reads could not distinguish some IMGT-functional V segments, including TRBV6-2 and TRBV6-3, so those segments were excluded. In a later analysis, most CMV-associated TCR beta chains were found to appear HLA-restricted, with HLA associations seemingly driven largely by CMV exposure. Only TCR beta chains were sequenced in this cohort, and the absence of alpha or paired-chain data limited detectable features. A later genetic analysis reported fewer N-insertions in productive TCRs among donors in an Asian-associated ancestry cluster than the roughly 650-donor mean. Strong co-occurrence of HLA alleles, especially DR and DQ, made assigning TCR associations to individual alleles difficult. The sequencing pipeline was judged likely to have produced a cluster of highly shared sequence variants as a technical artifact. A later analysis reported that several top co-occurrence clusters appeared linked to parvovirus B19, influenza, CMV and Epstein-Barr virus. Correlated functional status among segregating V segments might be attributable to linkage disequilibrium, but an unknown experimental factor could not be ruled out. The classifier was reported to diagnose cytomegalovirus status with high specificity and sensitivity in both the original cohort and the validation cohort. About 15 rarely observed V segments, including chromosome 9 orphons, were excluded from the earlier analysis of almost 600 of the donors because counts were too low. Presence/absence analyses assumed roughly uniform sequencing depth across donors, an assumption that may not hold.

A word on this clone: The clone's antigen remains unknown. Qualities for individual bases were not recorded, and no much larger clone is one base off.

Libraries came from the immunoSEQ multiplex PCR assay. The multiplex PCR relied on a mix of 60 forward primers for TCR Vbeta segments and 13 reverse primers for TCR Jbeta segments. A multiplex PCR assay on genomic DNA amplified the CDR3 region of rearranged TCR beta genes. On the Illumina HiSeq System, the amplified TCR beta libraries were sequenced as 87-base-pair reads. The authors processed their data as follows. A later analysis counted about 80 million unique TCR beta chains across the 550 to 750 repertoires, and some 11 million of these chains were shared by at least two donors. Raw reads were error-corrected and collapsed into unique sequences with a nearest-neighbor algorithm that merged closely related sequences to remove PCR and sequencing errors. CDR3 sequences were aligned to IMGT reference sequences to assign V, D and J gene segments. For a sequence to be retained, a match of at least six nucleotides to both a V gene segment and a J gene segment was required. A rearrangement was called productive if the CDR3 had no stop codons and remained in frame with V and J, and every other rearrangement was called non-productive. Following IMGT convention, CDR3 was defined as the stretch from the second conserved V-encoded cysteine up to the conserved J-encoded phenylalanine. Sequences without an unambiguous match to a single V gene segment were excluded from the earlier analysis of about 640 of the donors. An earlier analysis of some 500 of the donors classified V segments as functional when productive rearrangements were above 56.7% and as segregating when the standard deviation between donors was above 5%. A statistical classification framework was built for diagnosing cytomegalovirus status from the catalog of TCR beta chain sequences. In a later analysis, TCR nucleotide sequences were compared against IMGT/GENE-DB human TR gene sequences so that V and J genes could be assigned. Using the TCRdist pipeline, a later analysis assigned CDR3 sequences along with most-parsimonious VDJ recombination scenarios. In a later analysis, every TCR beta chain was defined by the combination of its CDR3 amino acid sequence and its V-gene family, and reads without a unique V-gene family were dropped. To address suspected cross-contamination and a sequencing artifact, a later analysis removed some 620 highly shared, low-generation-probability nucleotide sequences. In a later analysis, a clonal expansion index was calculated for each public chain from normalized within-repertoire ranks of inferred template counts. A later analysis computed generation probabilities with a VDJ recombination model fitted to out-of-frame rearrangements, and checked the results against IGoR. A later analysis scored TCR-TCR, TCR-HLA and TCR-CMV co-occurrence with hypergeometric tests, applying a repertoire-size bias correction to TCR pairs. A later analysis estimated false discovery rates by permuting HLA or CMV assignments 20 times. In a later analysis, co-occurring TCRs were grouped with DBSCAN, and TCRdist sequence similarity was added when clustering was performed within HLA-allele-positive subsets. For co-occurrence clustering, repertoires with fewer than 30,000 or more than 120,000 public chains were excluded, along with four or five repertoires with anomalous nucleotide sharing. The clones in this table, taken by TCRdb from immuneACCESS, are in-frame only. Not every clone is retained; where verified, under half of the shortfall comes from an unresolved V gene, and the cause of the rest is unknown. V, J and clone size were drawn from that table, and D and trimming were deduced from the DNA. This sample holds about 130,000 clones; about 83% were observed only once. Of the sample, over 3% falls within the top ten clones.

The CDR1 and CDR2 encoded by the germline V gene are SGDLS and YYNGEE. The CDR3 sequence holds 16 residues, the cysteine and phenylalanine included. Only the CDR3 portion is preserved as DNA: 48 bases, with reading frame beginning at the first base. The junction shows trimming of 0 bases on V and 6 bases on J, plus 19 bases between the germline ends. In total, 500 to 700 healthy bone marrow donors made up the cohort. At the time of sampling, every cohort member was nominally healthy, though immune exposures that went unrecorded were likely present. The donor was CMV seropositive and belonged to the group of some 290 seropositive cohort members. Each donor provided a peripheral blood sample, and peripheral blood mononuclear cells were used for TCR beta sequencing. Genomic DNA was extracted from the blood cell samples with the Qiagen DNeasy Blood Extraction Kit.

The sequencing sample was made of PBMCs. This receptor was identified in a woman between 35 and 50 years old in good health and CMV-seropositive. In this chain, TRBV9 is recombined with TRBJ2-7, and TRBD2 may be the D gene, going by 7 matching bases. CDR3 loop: CASSVEGEGVGSEQYF. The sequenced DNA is TGTGCCAGCAGCGTAGAAGGGGAGGGGGTCGGCTCCGAGCAGTACTTC.